These 16 T cell receptor beta chains were sequenced from one sample in a study of blood T cell repertoires in COVID-19 (dated by TCRdb to the early 2020s). Library prep was done by the immunoSEQ multiplex PCR assay. TCRdb took over this immuneACCESS table, retaining in-frame rearrangements with V and J assigned. Such tables are incomplete; in checked studies, under half of the missing clones stem from an unresolved V gene, and the remainder is unexplained. For this sample the table gives about 64,000 clones, of which roughly 90% were detected only once. 1.6% of the sample goes to the ten largest clones. Sequencing was done on a sample of peripheral blood. These receptors all stem from a human donor in a cohort sampled during active COVID-19.

The chain joins TRBV18 to TRBJ2-3, with a possible D match to TRBD2 (5 bases). This CDR3 comprises 14 residues. Germline CDR1 and CDR2: KGHSH and LQKENI. Deletions cut 5 bases from V and 2 bases from J, with 11 bases between. CDR3 loop: CASSEGRLTDTQYF. The CDR3 DNA follows: TGTGCCAGCTCAGAGGGAAGACTCACAGATACGCAGTATTTT.

This clone was seen a few times. The V gene is TRBV7-2, the J gene TRBJ2-1; no clear D. The CDR3 has 13 residues. V was cut by 0 bases and J by 9 bases, with 9 bases left in between. Germline CDR1 and CDR2: SGHTA and FQGNSA. This chain's CDR3 is CASSLATRVEQFF. The CDR3 DNA is TGTGCCAGCAGCTTAGCGACTCGGGTTGAGCAGTTCTTC.

V gene TRBV24-1 combines with J gene TRBJ2-3; D is unclear. Trimming cost V 5 bases and J 1 base, with 18 bases left between them. CDR3 length: 17 amino acids. The germline V gene has CDR1 KGHDR and CDR2 SFDVKD. The CDR3 DNA follows: TGTGCCACCAGTGGAGTCTCGGGTGGCAGCGGCACAGATACGCAGTATTTT. Its translation is CATSGVSGGSGTDTQYF.

V and J are TRBV7-9 and TRBJ2-4, with 7 bases aligning to TRBD1. Losses at the gene ends were 4 bases for V and 0 bases for J; bases not matched to a gene: 6. CDR1 and CDR2 (germline): SEHNR, FQNEAQ (reference sequence). The CDR3 spans 16 residues. DNA of the CDR3: TGTGCCAGCAGCTCACCCGGGACAGAAGCCAAAAACATTCAGTACTTC. Translated: CASSSPGTEAKNIQYF.

V usage is TRBV4-3 and J usage is TRBJ1-2; TRBD1 aligns across 7 bases. This CDR3 region has 16 residues. Trimming took 0 bases from V and 4 from J; bases not matched to a gene: 8. Per the germline V gene, CDR1 is LGHNA and CDR2 is YSLEER. CDR3 DNA sequence: TGCGCCAGCAGCCAAGACTCCGGACAGGCGCGCTATGGCTACACCTTC. This translates into CASSQDSGQARYGYTF.

CDR3 sequence reads: CASSFRGDNSPLHF. DNA of the CDR3: TGTGCCAGCAGTTTCAGGGGGGATAATTCACCCCTCCACTTT. The chain joins TRBV28 to TRBJ1-6; 7 bases map to TRBD1. Germline CDR1 is MDHEN and CDR2 is SYDVKM. This CDR3 has 14 residues. V was clipped by 3 bases and J by 5 bases; unmatched bases: 1.

The chain joins TRBV5-6 to TRBJ2-3; D perhaps matches TRBD2 (6 bases). Germline values: CDR1 SGHDT, CDR2 YYEEEE. The CDR3 extends over 14 amino acids. The V and J ends lost 1 base and 6 bases respectively, with 12 bases between them. As DNA, the CDR3 is TGTGCCAGCAGCTTGCCCCTAGGGAGGGATACGCAGTATTTT. This codes for CASSLPLGRDTQYF.

The rearrangement uses TRBV7-9 and TRBJ2-3, with D tentatively TRBD2 (5 bases). Germline CDR1 is SEHNR and CDR2 is FQNEAQ (reference sequence). The CDR3 is 14 residues long. V was cut by 3 bases and J by 11 bases, with 18 bases left in between. CDR3 region: CASSFLSDSAGQYF. In nucleotides, the CDR3 is TGTGCCAGCAGCTTCTTATCGGACTCGGCGGGGCAGTATTTT.

This clone was seen a single time. The genes are TRBV7-9 and TRBJ1-4; 7 positions agree with TRBD1. CDR1 and CDR2 from the germline V gene are SEHNR and FQNEAQ (reference sequence). Unmatched junction bases numbered 12, after V lost 7 bases and J lost 4 bases. CDR3 length equals 16 residues. CDR3 DNA sequence: TGTGCCAGCAACAGGGACAGCGGAGGGATTAATGAAAAACTGTTTTTT. It is translated as CASNRDSGGINEKLFF.

The chain couples TRBV29-1 to TRBJ2-5, with 7 bases matching TRBD2. Germline V lookup: CDR1 SQVTM, CDR2 ANQGSEA. Trimming at V came to 7 bases and at J to 1 base, leaving 9 bases not matched to a gene. The CDR3 covers 14 residues. The CDR3 nucleotides read TGCAGCGCCACCGGGCCGGGGGGCCAAGAGACCCAGTACTTC. As protein: CSATGPGGQETQYF.

Here the CDR3 reads CASRLGGTSGRGEQFF. Here the CDR3 DNA reads TGTGCCAGTAGGCTGGGCGGGACTAGCGGGAGGGGTGAGCAGTTCTTC. The J gene is TRBJ2-1, the V gene TRBV19; TRBD2 agrees at 16 bases. The CDR3 runs to 16 residues. Germline CDR1 reads LNHDA; CDR2 reads SQIVND (reference sequence). Losses at the gene ends were 6 bases for V and 9 bases for J; bases not matched to a gene: 8.

This chain uses TRBV7-3 with TRBJ2-7, with 9 positions matching TRBD2. This CDR3 has 16 residues. The germline CDR1 and CDR2 sequences are SGHTA and FQGTGA. Trimming cost V 0 bases and J 4 bases; bases outside gene matches: 7. CDR3 sequence (DNA): TGTGCCAGCAGCTTAACCCATAGCGGGAGAGGGTACGAGCAGTACTTC. It encodes CASSLTHSGRGYEQYF.

This clone has a handful of counts. The chain employs TRBV15 and TRBJ2-2, with 7 bases lining up with TRBD2. CDR1 and CDR2 (germline): LNHNV, YYDKDF (reference sequence). This CDR3 spans 18 amino acids. V shed 0 bases and J 0 bases; nucleotides not matched to a gene: 7. CDR3 in amino acids: CATSRDLLAGANTGELFF. Written as DNA, the CDR3 is TGTGCCACCAGCAGAGATTTGTTGGCGGGGGCGAACACCGGGGAGCTGTTTTTT.

In its sample, this clone was seen once. The CDR3 nucleotides are TGTGCCAGCAGCTTAAGGGGGGGAAGCTCCTACGAGCAGTACTTC. Translated: CASSLRGGSSYEQYF. The V gene is TRBV7-2, the J gene TRBJ2-7; the D gene is possibly TRBD2 (7 bases). The CDR3 is 15 amino acids. The V gene lost 2 bases and the J gene lost 0 bases, with 11 bases spanning the gap. The germline gives CDR1 SGHTA, CDR2 FQGNSA.

The genes are TRBV7-8 and TRBJ1-1; 8 bases map to TRBD1. V was pared by 5 bases and J by 3 bases, with 8 bases of the junction left unmatched. There are 15 residues in the CDR3. Germline assignment: CDR1 SGHVS and CDR2 FQNEAQ. CDR3 in DNA: TGTGCCAGCAGCCCAGGACAGGGATGGTACACTGAAGCTTTCTTT. This translates into CASSPGQGWYTEAFF.

A single count supports this clone. This sequence joins TRBV10-1 and TRBJ2-1; the match to TRBD2 covers 10 bases. CDR3 length: 15 residues. V dropped 4 bases and J dropped 5; count of bases not matched to a gene: 5. The V gene's germline CDR1 is WNHNN and CDR2 SYGVQD (reference sequence). This CDR3 is CASSVGLAGDNEQFF. CDR3 DNA: TGCGCCAGCAGTGTCGGGCTAGCGGGAGACAATGAGCAGTTCTTC.